Sequencing of this T cell receptor (beta chain) was carried out in a study of blood T cell repertoires in COVID-19. Overall study: Sites in the United States, Italy and Spain provided acute and convalescent COVID-19 samples. In each case, the material was cDNA or gDNA derived from T cells, B-cell-depleted T cells, or PBMCs.

Germline values: CDR1 MNHEY, CDR2 SVGAGI. Germline trimming cut 8 bases from V and 4 bases from J; bases unmatched to any gene: 4. This CDR3 spans 13 amino acids. Authors' processing steps: It was from reference gene primer amplification that nucleated cell counts were estimated. The table came from immunoSEQ multiplex PCR; TCRdb's copy has only in-frame clones and leaves some out. The V and J calls and clone size are taken from that table; D and trimming were inferred from the DNA. Altogether 200,000 to 250,000 clones are present, roughly nine tenths being singletons, with the ten largest covering 2.2%.

V and J are TRBV6-5 and TRBJ1-3, with TRBD1 matching 8 bases. Sequencing used peripheral blood. This TCR derives from a woman in her forties or fifties with acute or convalescent COVID-19. The CDR3 bases are TGTGCCAGCGCACAGGGGGGCGGAAACACCATATATTTT. It translates to CASAQGGGNTIYF.